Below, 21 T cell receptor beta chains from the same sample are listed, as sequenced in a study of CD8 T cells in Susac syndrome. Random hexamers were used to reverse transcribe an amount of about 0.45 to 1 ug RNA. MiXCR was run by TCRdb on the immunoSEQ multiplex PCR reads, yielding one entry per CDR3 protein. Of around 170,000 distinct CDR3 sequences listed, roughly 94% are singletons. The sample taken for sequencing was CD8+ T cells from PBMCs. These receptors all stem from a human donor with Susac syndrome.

The CDR3 nucleotides read TGCAGTGTTCAACGTGTTACAGGTTTTTCAGATACGCAGTATTTT. Protein: CSVQRVTGFSDTQYF. This chain joins TRBV20-1 and TRBJ2-3, with D maybe TRBD1 (5 bases). This CDR3 comprises 15 residues. V lost 7 bases and J 4 bases, leaving 21 bases between the germline ends. CDR1 DFQATT and CDR2 SNEGSKA come from the germline V gene (reference sequence).

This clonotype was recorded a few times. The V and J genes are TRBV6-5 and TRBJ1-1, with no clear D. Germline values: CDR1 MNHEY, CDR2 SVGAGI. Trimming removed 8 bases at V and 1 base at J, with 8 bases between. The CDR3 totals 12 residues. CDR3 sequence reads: CASSDPNTEAFF. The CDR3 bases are TGTGCCAGCTCAGACCCGAACACTGAAGCTTTCTTT.

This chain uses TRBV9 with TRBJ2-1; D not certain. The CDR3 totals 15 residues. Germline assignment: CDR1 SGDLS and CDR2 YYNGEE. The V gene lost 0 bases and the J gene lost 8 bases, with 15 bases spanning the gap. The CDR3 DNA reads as TGTGCCAGCAGCGTAGTGGCTTCTTCCGGCTATGAGCAGTTCTTC. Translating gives CASSVVASSGYEQFF.

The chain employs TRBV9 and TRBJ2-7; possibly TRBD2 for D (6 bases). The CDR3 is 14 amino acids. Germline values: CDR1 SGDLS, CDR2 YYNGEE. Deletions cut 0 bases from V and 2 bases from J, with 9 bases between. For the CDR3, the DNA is TGTGCCAGCAGCGTAGATAGCGGAACCTACGAGCAGTACTTC. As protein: CASSVDSGTYEQYF.

Here the CDR3 reads CASSLATGRGYEQYF. The CDR3 DNA reads as TGTGCCAGCAGTCTCGCGACAGGGAGGGGCTACGAGCAGTACTTC. The chain carries TRBV28 and TRBJ2-7, with D tentatively TRBD1 or TRBD2 (7 bases each). Germline V gives CDR1 MDHEN, CDR2 SYDVKM. V shed 5 bases and J shed 3 bases, with 17 bases lying between them. CDR3 length: 15 residues.

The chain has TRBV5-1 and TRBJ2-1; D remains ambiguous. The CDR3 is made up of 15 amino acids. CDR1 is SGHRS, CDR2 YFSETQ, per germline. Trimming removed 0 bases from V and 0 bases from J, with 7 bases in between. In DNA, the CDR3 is TGCGCCAGCAGCTTGGAAGAGGTCTCCTACAATGAGCAGTTCTTC. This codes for CASSLEEVSYNEQFF.

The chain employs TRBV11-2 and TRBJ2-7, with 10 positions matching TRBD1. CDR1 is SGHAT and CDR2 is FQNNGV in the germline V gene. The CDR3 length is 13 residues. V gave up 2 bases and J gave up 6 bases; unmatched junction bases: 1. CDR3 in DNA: TGTGCCAGCAGCTTACGGGACAGGGGCGAGCAGTACTTC. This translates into CASSLRDRGEQYF.

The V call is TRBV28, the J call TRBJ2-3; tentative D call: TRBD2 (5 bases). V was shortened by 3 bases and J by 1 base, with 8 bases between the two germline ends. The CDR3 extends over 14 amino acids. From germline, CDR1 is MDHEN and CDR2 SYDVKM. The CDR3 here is CASSFEEGTDTQYF. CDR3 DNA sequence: TGTGCCAGCAGTTTTGAGGAGGGCACAGATACGCAGTATTTT.

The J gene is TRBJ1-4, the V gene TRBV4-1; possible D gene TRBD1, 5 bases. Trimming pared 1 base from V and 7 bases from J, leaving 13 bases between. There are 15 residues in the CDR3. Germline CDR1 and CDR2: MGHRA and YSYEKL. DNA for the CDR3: TGCGCCAGCAGCCAAGGCCGGTTGGGGGGTGAAAAACTGTTTTTT. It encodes CASSQGRLGGEKLFF.

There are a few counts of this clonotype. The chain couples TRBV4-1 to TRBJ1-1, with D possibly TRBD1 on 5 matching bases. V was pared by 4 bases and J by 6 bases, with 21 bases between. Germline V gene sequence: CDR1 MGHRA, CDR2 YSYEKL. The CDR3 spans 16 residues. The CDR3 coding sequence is TGCGCCAGCAGCCCCCGTCAGGGAGGGATGGTGGCTGAAGCTTTCTTT. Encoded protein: CASSPRQGGMVAEAFF.

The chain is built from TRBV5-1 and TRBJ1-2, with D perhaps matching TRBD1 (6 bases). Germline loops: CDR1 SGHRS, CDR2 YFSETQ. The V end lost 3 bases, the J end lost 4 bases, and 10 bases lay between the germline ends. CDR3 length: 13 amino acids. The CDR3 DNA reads TGCGCCAGCAGCTCGGACAGTTCCTATGGCTACACCTTC. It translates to CASSSDSSYGYTF.

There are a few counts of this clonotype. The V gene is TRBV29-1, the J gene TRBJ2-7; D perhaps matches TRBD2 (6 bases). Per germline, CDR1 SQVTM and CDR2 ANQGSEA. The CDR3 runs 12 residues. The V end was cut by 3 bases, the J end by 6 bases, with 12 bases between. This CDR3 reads CSVEEGRGEQYF. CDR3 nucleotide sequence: TGCAGCGTTGAGGAGGGCCGTGGCGAGCAGTACTTC.

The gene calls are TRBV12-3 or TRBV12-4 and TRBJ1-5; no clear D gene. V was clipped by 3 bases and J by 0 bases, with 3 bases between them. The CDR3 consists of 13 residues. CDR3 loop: CASSFLSNQPQHF. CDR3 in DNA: TGTGCCAGCAGTTTCCTTAGCAATCAGCCCCAGCATTTT.

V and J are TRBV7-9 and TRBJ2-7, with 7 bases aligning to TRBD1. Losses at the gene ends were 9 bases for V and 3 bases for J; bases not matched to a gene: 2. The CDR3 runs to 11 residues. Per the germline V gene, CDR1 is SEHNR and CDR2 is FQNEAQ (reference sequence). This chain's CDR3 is CASGDSYEQYF. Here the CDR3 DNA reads TGTGCCAGTGGGGACAGCTACGAGCAGTACTTC.

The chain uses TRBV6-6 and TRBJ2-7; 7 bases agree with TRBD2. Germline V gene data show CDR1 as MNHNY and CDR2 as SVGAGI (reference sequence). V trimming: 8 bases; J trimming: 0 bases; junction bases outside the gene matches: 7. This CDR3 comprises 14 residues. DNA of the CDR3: TGTGCCAGCTGTTCTGGGAGGGGCTCCTACGAGCAGTACTTC. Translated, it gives CASCSGRGSYEQYF.

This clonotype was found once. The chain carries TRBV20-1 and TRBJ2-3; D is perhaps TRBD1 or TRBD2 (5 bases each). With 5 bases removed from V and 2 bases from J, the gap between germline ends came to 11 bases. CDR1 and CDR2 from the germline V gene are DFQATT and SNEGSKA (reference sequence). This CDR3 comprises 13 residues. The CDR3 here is CSAGAGHTDTQYF. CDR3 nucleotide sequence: TGCAGTGCTGGGGCGGGCCACACAGATACGCAGTATTTT.

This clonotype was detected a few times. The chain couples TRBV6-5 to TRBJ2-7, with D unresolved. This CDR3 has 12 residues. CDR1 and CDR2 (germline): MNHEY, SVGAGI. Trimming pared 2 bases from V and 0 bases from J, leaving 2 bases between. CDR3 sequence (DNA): TGTGCCAGCAGTTACGACTCCTACGAGCAGTACTTC. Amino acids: CASSYDSYEQYF.

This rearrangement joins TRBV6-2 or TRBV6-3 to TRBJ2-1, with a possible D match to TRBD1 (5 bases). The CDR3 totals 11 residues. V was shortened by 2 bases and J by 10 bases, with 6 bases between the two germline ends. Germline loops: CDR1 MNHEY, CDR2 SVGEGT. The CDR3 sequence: CASSYGAEQFF. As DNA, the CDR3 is TGTGCCAGCAGTTACGGGGCCGAGCAGTTCTTC.

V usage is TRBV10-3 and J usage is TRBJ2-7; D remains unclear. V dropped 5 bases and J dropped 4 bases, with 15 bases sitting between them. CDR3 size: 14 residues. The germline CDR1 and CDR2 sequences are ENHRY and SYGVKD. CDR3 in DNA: TGTGCCATCAGTCCGGAAGGTGTTAGGTACGAGCAGTACTTC. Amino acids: CAISPEGVRYEQYF.

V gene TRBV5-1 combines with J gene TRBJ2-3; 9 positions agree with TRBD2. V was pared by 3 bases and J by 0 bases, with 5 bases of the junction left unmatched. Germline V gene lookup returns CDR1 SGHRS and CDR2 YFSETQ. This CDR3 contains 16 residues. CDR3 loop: CASSSGAGGSTDTQYF. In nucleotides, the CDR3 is TGCGCCAGCAGCTCGGGAGCGGGGGGAAGCACAGATACGCAGTATTTT.

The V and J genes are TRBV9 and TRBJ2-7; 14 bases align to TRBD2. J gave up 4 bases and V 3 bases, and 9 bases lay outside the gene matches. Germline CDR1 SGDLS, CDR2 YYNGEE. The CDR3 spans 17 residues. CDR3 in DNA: TGTGCCAGCAGCGAAGACGTCGGACTAGCGGGAGGATACGAGCAGTACTTC. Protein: CASSEDVGLAGGYEQYF.